This T cell receptor beta chain was found in a study of control samples from healthy donors and cancer patients. Libraries were prepared by immunoSEQ multiplex PCR; TCRdb keeps only in-frame clonotypes and omits some of them. Here the sample spans under 200,000 clones, 88% being singletons. The sequenced sample consisted of blood. This TCR was sampled from a woman younger than 45 in good health.

The CDR3 DNA sequence: TGTGCCAGCAGTGAACAGGCAGGGGGCTTACCTGAAGCTTTCTTT. Its translation is CASSEQAGGLPEAFF. The chain is built from TRBV6-1 and TRBJ1-1, with TRBD1 identical over 8 bases. The CDR3 is 15 amino acids. From germline, CDR1 is MNHNS and CDR2 SASEGT. The V gene end was trimmed by 2 bases and the J gene end by 6 bases; junction bases not matched to a gene: 8.